These 10 T cell receptor beta chains came from one sample sequenced in a study of T cell repertoires in cytomegalovirus infection. A single record per CDR3 protein comes from TCRdb applying MiXCR to the reads. The data hold under 600,000 distinct CDR3 sequences, with about 15% observed a single time. Sequencing was done on a sample of CD8+ T cells from PBMCs. The receptors shown here come from a human donor in good health (CMV status not recorded). Some clones in this sample may be carry-over from other donors' samples.

Many counts were recorded for this clonotype. This chain joins TRBV7-2 and TRBJ2-7; TRBD2 might be the D (5 bases). From germline, CDR1 is SGHTA and CDR2 FQGNSA. V was clipped by 1 base and J by 4 bases, with 8 bases between them. The CDR3 loop spans 13 amino acids. Here the CDR3 reads CASSLVGAYEQYF. CDR3 DNA sequence: TGTGCCAGCAGCTTAGTGGGAGCATACGAGCAGTACTTC.

This chain connects TRBV24-1 to TRBJ2-5; possible D gene TRBD2, 5 bases. V was shortened by 6 bases and J by 1 base, with 8 bases between the two germline ends. The CDR3 has 13 residues. The germline V gene has CDR1 KGHDR and CDR2 SFDVKD. The CDR3 region is CATSPGFQETQYF. The CDR3 nucleotides read TGTGCCACCAGTCCGGGGTTCCAAGAGACCCAGTACTTC.

This clonotype showed up many times. The chain couples TRBV11-2 to TRBJ2-1; maybe TRBD1 (6 bases). V lost 3 bases, J lost 0 bases, and 12 bases lay in between. CDR1 is SGHAT and CDR2 is FQNNGV in the germline V gene. The CDR3 loop spans 16 amino acids. CDR3 amino acids: CASSLGQQSSYNEQFF. CDR3 coding DNA: TGTGCCAGCAGCTTGGGACAACAGAGCTCCTACAATGAGCAGTTCTTC.

At least ten counts were recorded for this clonotype. The rearrangement uses TRBV6-1 and TRBJ1-5; 8 positions match TRBD1. V gave up 6 bases and J gave up 2 bases; unmatched junction bases: 3. The germline CDR1 and CDR2 sequences are MNHNS and SASEGT. CDR3 length equals 14 residues. CDR3 loop: CASRATGGNQPQHF. CDR3 nucleotides: TGTGCCAGCAGGGCGACAGGGGGCAATCAGCCCCAGCATTTT.

This clonotype was recorded only once. The junction and the germline gene differ at one end; a read error may be behind it. This sequence joins TRBV7-8 and TRBJ2-3; TRBD2 matches at 12 bases. Germline V gene sequence: CDR1 SGHVS, CDR2 FQNEAQ. The CDR3 is 16 amino acids. This CDR3 is CASSAMTSGGTDTQYF. For the CDR3, the DNA is TGTGCAAGCAGCGCCATGACTAGCGGGGGTACAGATACGCAGTATTTT.

This clonotype was found a few times. In DNA form, the CDR3 reads TGCGCCAGCATCGGGGGCGGGTTGGAGACCCAGTACTTC. Protein product: CASIGGGLETQYF. The rearrangement links TRBV5-1 to TRBJ2-5; possibly TRBD1 or TRBD2 for D (6 bases each). The V and J ends lost 6 bases and 5 bases respectively, with 14 bases between them. This CDR3 is built from 13 residues. In germline, CDR1 is SGHRS, CDR2 YFSETQ.

This clonotype was seen a handful of times. CDR3 amino acids: CASSSSYRGRYEQYF. The CDR3 DNA sequence: TGTGCCAGCAGTTCTTCATACAGGGGCCGGTACGAGCAGTACTTC. The chain employs TRBV12-3 or TRBV12-4 and TRBJ2-7; 7 nucleotides line up with TRBD1. CDR3 length: 15 residues. V gave up 4 bases and J gave up 4 bases; unmatched junction bases: 10.

In its sample, this clonotype was seen many times. V gene TRBV28 combines with J gene TRBJ2-4; D may match TRBD1 or TRBD2 (5 bases each). Germline lookup yields CDR1 MDHEN and CDR2 SYDVKM. The V end was cut by 6 bases, the J end by 5 bases, with 17 bases between. This CDR3 is 15 amino acids long. CDR3: CASSPPGLWENIQYF. The CDR3 DNA is TGTGCCAGCAGCCCACCGGGGCTATGGGAAAACATTCAGTACTTC.

This clonotype was seen a few times. V gene TRBV24-1 combines with J gene TRBJ1-1; D possibly corresponds to TRBD1 (5 bases). The germline CDR1 and CDR2 sequences are KGHDR and SFDVKD. The CDR3 consists of 13 residues. Deletions cut 1 base from V and 5 bases from J, with 7 bases between. The CDR3 nucleotides read TGTGCCACCAGTGATTTTGGGGGTACTGAAGCTTTCTTT. This translates into CATSDFGGTEAFF.

The chain uses TRBV10-3 and TRBJ2-2; possibly TRBD1 or TRBD2 for D (5 bases each). Germline CDR1 reads ENHRY; CDR2 reads SYGVKD. Trimming cost V 9 bases and J 1 base, with 15 bases left between them. The CDR3 runs 15 residues. Written as DNA, the CDR3 is TGTGCCATGGGGGACGCCAGACAGAACACCGGGGAGCTGTTTTTT. Amino acid sequence: CAMGDARQNTGELFF.